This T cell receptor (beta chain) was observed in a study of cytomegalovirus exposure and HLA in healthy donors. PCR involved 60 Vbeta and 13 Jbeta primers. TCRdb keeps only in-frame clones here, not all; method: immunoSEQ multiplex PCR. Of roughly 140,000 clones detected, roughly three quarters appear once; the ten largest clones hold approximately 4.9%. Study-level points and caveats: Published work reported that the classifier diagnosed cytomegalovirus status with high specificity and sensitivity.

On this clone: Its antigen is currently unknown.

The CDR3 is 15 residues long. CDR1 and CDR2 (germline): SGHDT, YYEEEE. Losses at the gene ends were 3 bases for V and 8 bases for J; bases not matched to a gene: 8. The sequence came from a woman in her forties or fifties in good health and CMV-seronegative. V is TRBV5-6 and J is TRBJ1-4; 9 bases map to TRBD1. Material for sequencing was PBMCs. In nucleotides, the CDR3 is TGTGCCAGCAGCTACCCGGGACAGGGAGGAGAAAAACTGTTTTTT. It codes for CASSYPGQGGEKLFF. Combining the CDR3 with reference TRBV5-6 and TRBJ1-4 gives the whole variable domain DAGVTQSPTHLIKTRGQQVTLRCSPKSGHDTVSWYQQALGQGPQFIFQYYEEEERQRGNFPDRFSGHQFPNYSSELNVNALLLGDSALYLCASSYPGQGGEKLFFGSGTQLSVL.